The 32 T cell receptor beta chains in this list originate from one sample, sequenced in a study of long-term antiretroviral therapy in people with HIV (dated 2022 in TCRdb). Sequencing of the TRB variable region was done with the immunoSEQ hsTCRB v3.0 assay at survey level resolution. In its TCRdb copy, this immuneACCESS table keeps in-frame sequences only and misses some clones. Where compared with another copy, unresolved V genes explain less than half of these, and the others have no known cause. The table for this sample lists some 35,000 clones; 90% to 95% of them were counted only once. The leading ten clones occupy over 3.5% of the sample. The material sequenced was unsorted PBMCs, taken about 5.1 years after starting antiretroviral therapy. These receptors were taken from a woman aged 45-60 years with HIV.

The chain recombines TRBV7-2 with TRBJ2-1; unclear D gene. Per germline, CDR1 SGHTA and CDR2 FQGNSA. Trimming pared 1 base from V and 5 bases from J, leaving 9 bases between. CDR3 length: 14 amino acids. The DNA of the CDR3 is TGTGCCAGCAGCTTAGGTCCCGGAGACAATGAGCAGTTCTTC. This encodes CASSLGPGDNEQFF.

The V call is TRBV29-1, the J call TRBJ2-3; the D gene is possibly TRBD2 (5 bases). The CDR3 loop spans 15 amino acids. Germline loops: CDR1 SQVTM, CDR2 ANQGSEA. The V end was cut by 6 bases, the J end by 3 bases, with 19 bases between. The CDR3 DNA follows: TGCAGCGTGACCGGAGGTCACCTACCTACAGATACGCAGTATTTT. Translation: CSVTGGHLPTDTQYF.

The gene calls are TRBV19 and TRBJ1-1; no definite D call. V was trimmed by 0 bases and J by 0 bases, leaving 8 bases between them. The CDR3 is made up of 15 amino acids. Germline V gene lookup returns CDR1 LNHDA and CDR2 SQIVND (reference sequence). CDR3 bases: TGTGCCAGTAGTATAGATGCGGCCATGAACACTGAAGCTTTCTTT. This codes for CASSIDAAMNTEAFF. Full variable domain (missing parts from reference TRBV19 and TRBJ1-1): DGGITQSPKYLFRKEGQNVTLSCEQNLNHDAMYWYRQDPGQGLRLIYYSQIVNDFQKGDIAEGYSVSREKKESFPLTVTSAQKNPTAFYLCASSIDAAMNTEAFFGQGTRLTVV.

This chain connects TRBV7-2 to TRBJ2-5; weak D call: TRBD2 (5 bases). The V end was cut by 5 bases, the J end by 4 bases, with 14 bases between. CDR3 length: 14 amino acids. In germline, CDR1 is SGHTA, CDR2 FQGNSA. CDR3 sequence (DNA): TGTGCCAGCAGCCCCAGGCTGGACTCAGAGACCCAGTACTTC. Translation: CASSPRLDSETQYF.

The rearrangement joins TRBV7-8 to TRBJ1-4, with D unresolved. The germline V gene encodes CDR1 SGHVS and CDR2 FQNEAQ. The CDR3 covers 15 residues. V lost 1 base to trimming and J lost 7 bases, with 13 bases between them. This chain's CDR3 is CASSLVPLQGEKLFF. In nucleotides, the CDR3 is TGTGCCAGCAGCTTAGTCCCCCTCCAAGGTGAAAAACTGTTTTTT.

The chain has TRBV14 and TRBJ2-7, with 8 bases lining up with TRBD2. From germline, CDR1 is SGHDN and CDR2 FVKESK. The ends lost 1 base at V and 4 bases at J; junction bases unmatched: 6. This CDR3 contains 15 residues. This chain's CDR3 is CASSQGRGGSYEQYF. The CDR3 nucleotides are TGTGCCAGCAGCCAAGGCCGGGGGGGGTCGTACGAGCAGTACTTC.

The CDR3 DNA reads TGTGCCAGCAGTTCCACAACAGGGAACCTCTTTGGAAACACCATATATTTT. Translated, it gives CASSSTTGNLFGNTIYF. J is TRBJ1-3 and V is TRBV27, with TRBD1 as a possible D gene (6 bases). The CDR3 loop spans 17 amino acids. V was pared by 4 bases and J by 3 bases, with 19 bases between. CDR1 and CDR2 from the germline V gene are MNHEY and SMNVEV (reference sequence).

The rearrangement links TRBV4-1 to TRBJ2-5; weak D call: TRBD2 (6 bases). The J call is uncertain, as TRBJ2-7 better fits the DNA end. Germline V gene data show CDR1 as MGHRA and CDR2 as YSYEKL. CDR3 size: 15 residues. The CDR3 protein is CASSLRGLRIDEQYF. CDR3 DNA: TGCGCCAGCAGCCTACGCGGACTAAGGATAGACGAGCAGTACTTC.

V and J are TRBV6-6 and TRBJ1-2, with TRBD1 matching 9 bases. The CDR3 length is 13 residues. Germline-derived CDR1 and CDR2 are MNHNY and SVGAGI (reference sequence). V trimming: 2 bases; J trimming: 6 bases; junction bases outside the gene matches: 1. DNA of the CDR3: TGTGCCAGCAGTTACGGGACAGGGAATGGCTACACCTTC. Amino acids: CASSYGTGNGYTF.

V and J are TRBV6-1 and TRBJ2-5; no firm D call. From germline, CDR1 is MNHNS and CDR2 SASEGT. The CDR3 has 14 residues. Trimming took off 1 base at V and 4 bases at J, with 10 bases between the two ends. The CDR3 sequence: CASSEGWITETQYF. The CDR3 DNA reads TGTGCCAGCAGTGAAGGATGGATCACAGAGACCCAGTACTTC.

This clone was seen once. The CDR3 DNA is TGTGCCAGCAGCGCCGGGACTAGCGACGAGACCCAGTACTTC. The encoded protein is CASSAGTSDETQYF. The V gene is TRBV9, the J gene TRBJ2-5, with 10 bases fitting TRBD2. The J segment lost 5 bases and the V segment lost 3 bases, leaving 4 bases of the junction unmatched. The CDR3 covers 14 residues. The germline V gene encodes CDR1 SGDLS and CDR2 YYNGEE.

CDR3 DNA sequence: TGTGCCAGCAGTCGGTATGGCAGGAACACTGAAGCTTTCTTT. Translated: CASSRYGRNTEAFF. This sequence joins TRBV11-3 and TRBJ1-1; unclear D gene. CDR1 and CDR2 (germline): SGHNT, YENEEA. Trimming took off 6 bases at V and 1 base at J, with 12 bases between the two ends. This CDR3 is built from 14 residues.

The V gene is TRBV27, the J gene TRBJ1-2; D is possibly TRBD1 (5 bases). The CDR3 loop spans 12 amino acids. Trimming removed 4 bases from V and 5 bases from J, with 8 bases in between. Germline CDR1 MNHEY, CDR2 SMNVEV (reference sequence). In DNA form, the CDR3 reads TGTGCCAGCAGTTCCGCAGGGTATGGCTACACCTTC. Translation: CASSSAGYGYTF.

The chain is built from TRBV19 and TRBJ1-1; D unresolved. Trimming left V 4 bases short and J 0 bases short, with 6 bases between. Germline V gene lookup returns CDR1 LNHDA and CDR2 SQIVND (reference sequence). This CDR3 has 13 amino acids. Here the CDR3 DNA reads TGTGCCAGTAGTAGTCAGATGAACACTGAAGCTTTCTTT. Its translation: CASSSQMNTEAFF.

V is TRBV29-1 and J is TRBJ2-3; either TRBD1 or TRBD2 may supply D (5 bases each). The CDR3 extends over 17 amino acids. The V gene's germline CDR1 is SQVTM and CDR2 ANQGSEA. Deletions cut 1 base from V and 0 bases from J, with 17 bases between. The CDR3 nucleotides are TGCAGCGTTGAAGGGATGGTCGGGGACCCTAGCACAGATACGCAGTATTTT. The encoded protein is CSVEGMVGDPSTDTQYF.

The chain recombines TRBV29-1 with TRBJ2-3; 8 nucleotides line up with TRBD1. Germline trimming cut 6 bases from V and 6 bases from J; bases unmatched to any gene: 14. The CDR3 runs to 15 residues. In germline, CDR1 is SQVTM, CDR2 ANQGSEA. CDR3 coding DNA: TGCAGCGTCGGACAGGGAATGGGTTTGTGGGATACGCAGTATTTT. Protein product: CSVGQGMGLWDTQYF.

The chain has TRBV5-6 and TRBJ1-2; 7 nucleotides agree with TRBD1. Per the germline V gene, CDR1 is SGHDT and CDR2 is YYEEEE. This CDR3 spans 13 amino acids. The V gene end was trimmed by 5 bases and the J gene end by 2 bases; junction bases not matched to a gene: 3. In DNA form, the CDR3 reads TGTGCCAGCAGGGCGACAGGGAACTATGGCTACACCTTC. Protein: CASRATGNYGYTF. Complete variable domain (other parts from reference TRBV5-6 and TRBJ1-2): DAGVTQSPTHLIKTRGQQVTLRCSPKSGHDTVSWYQQALGQGPQFIFQYYEEEERQRGNFPDRFSGHQFPNYSSELNVNALLLGDSALYLCASRATGNYGYTFGSGTRLTVV.

The CDR3 sequence: CASSMGTSGGASTDTQYF. The CDR3 bases are TGTGCCAGCAGCATGGGGACTAGCGGGGGGGCAAGCACAGATACGCAGTATTTT. This rearrangement joins TRBV7-3 to TRBJ2-3; 16 bases are a match to TRBD2. V lost 5 bases to trimming and J lost 0 bases; unmatched junction nucleotides: 5. Germline V gene sequence: CDR1 SGHTA, CDR2 FQGTGA. The CDR3 extends over 18 amino acids.

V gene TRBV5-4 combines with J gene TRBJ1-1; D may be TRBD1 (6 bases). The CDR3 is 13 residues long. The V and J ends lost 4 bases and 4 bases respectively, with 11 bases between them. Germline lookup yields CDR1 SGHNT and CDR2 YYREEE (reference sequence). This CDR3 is CASSNTGSTEAFF. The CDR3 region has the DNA TGTGCCAGCAGCAATACAGGGAGCACTGAAGCTTTCTTT.

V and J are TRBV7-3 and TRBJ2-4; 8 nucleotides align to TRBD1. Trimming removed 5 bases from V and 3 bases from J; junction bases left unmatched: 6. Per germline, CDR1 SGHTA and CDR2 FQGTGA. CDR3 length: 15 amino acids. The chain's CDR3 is CASSPGQGGKNIQYF. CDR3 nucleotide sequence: TGTGCCAGCAGCCCAGGACAGGGTGGCAAAAACATTCAGTACTTC.

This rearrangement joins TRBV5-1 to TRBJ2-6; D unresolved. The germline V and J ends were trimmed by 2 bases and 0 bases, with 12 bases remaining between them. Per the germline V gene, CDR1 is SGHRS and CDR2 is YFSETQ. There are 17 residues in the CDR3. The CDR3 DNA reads TGCGCCAGCAGCTTCTACGGCCTAGGCTCTGGGGCCAACGTCCTGACTTTC. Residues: CASSFYGLGSGANVLTF.

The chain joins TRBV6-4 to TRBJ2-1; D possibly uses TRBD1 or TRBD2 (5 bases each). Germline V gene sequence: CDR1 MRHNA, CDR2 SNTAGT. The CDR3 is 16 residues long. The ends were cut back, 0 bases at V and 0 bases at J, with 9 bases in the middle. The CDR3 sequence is CASSDSGGSSYNEQFF. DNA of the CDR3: TGTGCCAGCAGTGACTCTGGGGGAAGCTCCTACAATGAGCAGTTCTTC.

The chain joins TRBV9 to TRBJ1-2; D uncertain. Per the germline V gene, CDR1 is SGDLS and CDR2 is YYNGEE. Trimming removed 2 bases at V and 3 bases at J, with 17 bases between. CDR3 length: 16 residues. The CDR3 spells CASSVQVNTSDYGYTF. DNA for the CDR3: TGTGCCAGCAGCGTTCAAGTAAATACTTCGGACTATGGCTACACCTTC.

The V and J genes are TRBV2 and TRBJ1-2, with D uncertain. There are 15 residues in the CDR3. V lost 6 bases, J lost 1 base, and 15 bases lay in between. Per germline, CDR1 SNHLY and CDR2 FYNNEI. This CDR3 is CASRGNSYLNYGYTF. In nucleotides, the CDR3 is TGTGCCAGCAGGGGGAACAGCTACCTTAACTATGGCTACACCTTC.

As DNA, the CDR3 is TGTGCCAGTTCAGTCAAACTCACAGATACGCAGTATTTT. This gives the protein CASSVKLTDTQYF. The chain uses TRBV19 and TRBJ2-3; D not certain. V was shortened by 8 bases and J by 2 bases, with 11 bases between the two germline ends. This CDR3 has 13 residues. Germline lookup yields CDR1 LNHDA and CDR2 SQIVND (reference sequence).

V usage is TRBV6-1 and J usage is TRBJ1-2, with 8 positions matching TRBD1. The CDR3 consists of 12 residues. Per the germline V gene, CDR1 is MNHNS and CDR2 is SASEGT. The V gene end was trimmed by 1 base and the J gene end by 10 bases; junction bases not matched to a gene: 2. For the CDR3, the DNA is TGTGCCAGCAGTGAAGGGACAGGGTCCTACACCTTC. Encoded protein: CASSEGTGSYTF.

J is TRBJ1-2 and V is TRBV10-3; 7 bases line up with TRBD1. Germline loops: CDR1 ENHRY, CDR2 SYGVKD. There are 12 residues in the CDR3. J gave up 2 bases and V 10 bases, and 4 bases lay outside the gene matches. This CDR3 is CATEDRNYGYTF. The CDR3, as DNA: TGTGCCACTGAGGACAGGAACTATGGCTACACCTTC.

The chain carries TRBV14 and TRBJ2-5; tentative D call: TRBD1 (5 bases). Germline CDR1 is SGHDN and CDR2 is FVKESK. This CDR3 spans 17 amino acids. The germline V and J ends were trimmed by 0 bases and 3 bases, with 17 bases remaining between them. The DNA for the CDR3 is TGTGCCAGCAGCCAAGATGACCAGGGCCTATTTGAAGAGACCCAGTACTTC. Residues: CASSQDDQGLFEETQYF. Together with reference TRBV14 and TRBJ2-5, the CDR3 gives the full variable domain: EAGVTQFPSHSVIEKGQTVTLRCDPISGHDNLYWYRRVMGKEIKFLLHFVKESKQDESGMPNNRFLAERTGGTYSTLKVQPAELEDSGVYFCASSQDDQGLFEETQYFGPGTRLLVL.

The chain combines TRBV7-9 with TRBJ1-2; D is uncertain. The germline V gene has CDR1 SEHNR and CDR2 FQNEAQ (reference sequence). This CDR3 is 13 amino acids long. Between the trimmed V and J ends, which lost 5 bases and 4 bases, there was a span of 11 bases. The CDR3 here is CASSNRAGYGYTF. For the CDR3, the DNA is TGTGCCAGCAGCAACCGAGCAGGCTATGGCTACACCTTC.

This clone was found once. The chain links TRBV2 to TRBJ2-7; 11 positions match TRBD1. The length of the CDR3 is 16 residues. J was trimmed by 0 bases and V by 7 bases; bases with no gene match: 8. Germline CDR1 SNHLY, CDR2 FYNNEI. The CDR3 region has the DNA TGTGCCAGCACCATTCCCGGGACAGGGGGCTCCTACGAGCAGTACTTC. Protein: CASTIPGTGGSYEQYF.

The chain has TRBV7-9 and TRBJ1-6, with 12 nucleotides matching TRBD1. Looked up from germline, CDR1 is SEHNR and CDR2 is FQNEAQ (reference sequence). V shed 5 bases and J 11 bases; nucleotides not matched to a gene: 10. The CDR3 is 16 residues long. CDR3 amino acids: CASSPGTGGGMAPLHF. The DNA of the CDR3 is TGTGCCAGCAGCCCAGGGACAGGGGGCGGAATGGCACCCCTCCACTTT.

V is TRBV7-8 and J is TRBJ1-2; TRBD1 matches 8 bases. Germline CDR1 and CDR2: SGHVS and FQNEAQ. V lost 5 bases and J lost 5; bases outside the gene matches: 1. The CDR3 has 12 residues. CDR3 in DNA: TGTGCCAGCAGCAGACAGGGGTATGGCTACACCTTC. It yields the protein CASSRQGYGYTF. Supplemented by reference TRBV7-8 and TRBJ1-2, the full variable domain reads GAGVSQSPRYKVAKRGQDVALRCDPISGHVSLFWYQQALGQGPEFLTYFQNEAQLDKSGLPSDRFFAERPEGSVSTLKIQRTQQEDSAVYLCASSRQGYGYTFGSGTRLTVV.